This TCR beta chain was retrieved from a study of T cells in Graves' hyperthyroidism and ophthalmopathy. J was trimmed by 5 bases and V by 7 bases; bases with no gene match: 9. The CDR3 contains 14 residues. TCR beta CDR3 sequences were amplified from RNA transcripts. TCR CDR3 regions were first amplified by RT-PCR with HTBI primers. TCRdb re-analysed the multiplex PCR reads in MiXCR, keeping a single row per CDR3 protein. This table has 600,000 or so distinct CDR3 sequences, approximately 44% appearing once. What was sequenced was peripheral blood or thyroid tissue (not recorded which). J is TRBJ2-5 and V is TRBV12-3 or TRBV12-4; 8 bases fit TRBD1. The TCR sequence derives from a woman aged 18-29 years with Graves' hyperthyroidism. The CDR3 region is CASTAQGAEETQYF. In nucleotides, the CDR3 is TGTGCCAGCACTGCCCAGGGGGCGGAGGAGACCCAGTACTTC.